This is a list of T cell receptor beta chains from one sample in a study of cytomegalovirus exposure and HLA in healthy donors. The assay was immunoSEQ multiplex PCR, and TCRdb's table has in-frame clones only and misses some. The sample has fewer than 250,000 clones, about 80% seen once. Sample: PBMCs. The receptor set was obtained from a woman between 45 and 65 years old in good health and CMV-seropositive. Each CDR3 is given with its conserved first and last residue. The D gene is left open where the match is weak. Not all rows give a size; the values are once, few, many and, for expanded clones, a class.

v_gene	j_gene	abundance	d_gene	CDR3nt	CDR3aa
TRBV19	TRBJ2-6	once	TRBD1	TGTGCCAGTAGTCCCGACAGGGCAGGGGCCAACGTCCTGACTTTC	CASSPDRAGANVLTF
TRBV28	TRBJ2-5	-	TRBD1	TGTGCCAGCAGCATGGACAGGGTGGGAGCCAAAGAGACCCAGTACTTC	CASSMDRVGAKETQYF
TRBV9	TRBJ1-2	once	TRBD1	TGTGCCAGCAGCAGGGACAGGGTCTATGGCTACACCTTC	CASSRDRVYGYTF
TRBV9	TRBJ2-5	-	TRBD2	TGTGCCAGCAGCGGCGGGGGGCAGGAGACCCAGTACTTC	CASSGGGQETQYF
TRBV6-5	TRBJ1-5	-	TRBD1	TGTGCCAGCAACCGACAGGGTGATCAGCCCCAGCATTTT	CASNRQGDQPQHF
TRBV4-1	TRBJ1-4	few	-	TGCGCCAGCAGCCAAGATGGTGGTAGGACAGTTAATGAAAAACTGTTTTTT	CASSQDGGRTVNEKLFF
TRBV7-2	TRBJ1-5	-	-	TGTGCCAGCAGCTTAGTCAGGGGTGGGCAGCCCCAGCATTTT	CASSLVRGGQPQHF
TRBV13	TRBJ1-1	once	TRBD1	TGTGCCAGCCTCCGGGACAGAGGCATGAACACTGAAGCTTTCTTT	CASLRDRGMNTEAFF
TRBV2	TRBJ1-1	-	-	TGTGCCAGCAGCGGAGGGAGGGATTCCCTGAACACTGAAGCTTTCTTT	CASSGGRDSLNTEAFF
TRBV2	TRBJ2-7	-	TRBD1	TGTGCCAGCAGCCACCCCGGGACAGAAGATCCCTACGAGCAGTACTTC	CASSHPGTEDPYEQYF
TRBV30	TRBJ1-5	-	-	TGTGCCTGGAGTCTGGGCCCTCATCACGCTCAGCCCCAGCATTTT	CAWSLGPHHAQPQHF
TRBV5-6	TRBJ2-7	once	TRBD1	TGTGCCAGCAGCAGATCCGGGACAGGGGGCAGCTACGAGCAGTACTTC	CASSRSGTGGSYEQYF
TRBV2	TRBJ1-5	-	TRBD1	TGTGCCAGCACGGAAGGACAGGCCCGCAATCAGCCCCAGCATTTT	CASTEGQARNQPQHF
TRBV19	TRBJ2-1	-	-	TGTGCAGACTGGGACTCGAGCTCCTACAATGAGCAGTTCTTC	CADWDSSSYNEQFF
TRBV9	TRBJ1-4	-	-	TGTGCCAGCAGCGTAGGACTCGGTGTTGTAACTAATGAAAAACTGTTTTTT	CASSVGLGVVTNEKLFF
TRBV6-1	TRBJ2-5	-	TRBD2	TGTGCCAGCGGTCCGGGACTAGCGGGCCAAGAGACCCAGTACTTC	CASGPGLAGQETQYF
TRBV7-3	TRBJ2-1	-	-	TGTGCCAGCAGCTTACTGGGGGCCCAATACAATGAGCAGTTCTTC	CASSLLGAQYNEQFF
TRBV5-1	TRBJ1-1	few	-	TGCGCCAGCAGCTTGGCTTCGAACACTGAAGCTTTCTTT	CASSLASNTEAFF
TRBV5-1	TRBJ2-2	-	-	TGCGCCAGCAGCTTTTCAGGGCAGGGGTCCGGGGAGCTGTTTTTT	CASSFSGQGSGELFF
TRBV2	TRBJ1-5	-	-	TGTGCCAGCAGTCTCGTAGATCAGCCCCAGCATTTT	CASSLVDQPQHF
TRBV4-1	TRBJ2-1	-	-	TGCGCCAGCAGCCAACGCAGGGTGGGTGAGCAGTTCTTC	CASSQRRVGEQFF
TRBV19	TRBJ2-5	-	-	TGTGCCAGTAGTAGGGGGGTCGGGATGGAGACCCAGTACTTC	CASSRGVGMETQYF
TRBV5-1	TRBJ2-1	-	-	TGCGCCAGCAGCTTAAGTTTGGTTGTCAGCACTACTCGGGACTACAATGAGCAGTTCTTC	CASSLSLVVSTTRDYNEQFF
TRBV6-1	TRBJ1-4	few	-	TGTGCCAGCATTTTTAGGACAAATGAAAAACTGTTTTTT	CASIFRTNEKLFF
TRBV28	TRBJ2-5	-	TRBD2	TGTGCCAGCAGTTTTGAAAGTAGCGGGGGCAGGCGAGAGACCCAGTACTTC	CASSFESSGGRRETQYF
TRBV9	TRBJ1-1	once	-	TGTGCCAGCAGCGTAGGCAGAAACACTGAAGCTTTCTTT	CASSVGRNTEAFF
TRBV6-5	TRBJ2-7	-	TRBD1	TGTGCCAGCAGTTACTCCAGGGGGCTAGGCGAGCAGTACTTC	CASSYSRGLGEQYF
TRBV29-1	TRBJ2-1	-	-	TGCAGCGTGTCGGGGGACCGCTCCTACAATGAGCAGTTCTTC	CSVSGDRSYNEQFF
TRBV10-3	TRBJ1-1	-	-	TGTGCCTCCCAGGGGCTCTGGGGCACTGAAGCTTTCTTT	CASQGLWGTEAFF
TRBV6-1	TRBJ1-2	once	-	TGTGCCAGCAGTGACCCGGGGGGCGGCTACACCTTC	CASSDPGGGYTF
TRBV28	TRBJ2-7	-	-	TGTGCCAGCAGTTTAGGCGGAGCCTTTAATGAGCAGTACTTC	CASSLGGAFNEQYF
TRBV11-2	TRBJ2-5	-	-	TGTGCCAGCAGCTTAGAGGGCTGGCCGCCTCAAGAGACCCAGTACTTC	CASSLEGWPPQETQYF
TRBV2	TRBJ2-7	-	-	TGTGCCACCACCCGGAGGGGGGGCCACTACGAGCAGTACTTC	CATTRRGGHYEQYF
TRBV11-1	TRBJ1-1	-	-	TGTGCCAGCAGCGTAAGCTTCCGGACAAAGAACACTGAAGCTTTCTTT	CASSVSFRTKNTEAFF
TRBV6-5	TRBJ2-5	-	-	TGTGCCAGCAGTCCAATGTTTGCGTCAGAGACCCAGTACTTC	CASSPMFASETQYF
TRBV11-2	TRBJ2-1	-	TRBD1	TGTGCCAGCAGCTCTAACGGGGGGTGGGACAGGGGGGACAATGAGCAGTTCTTC	CASSSNGGWDRGDNEQFF
TRBV19	TRBJ1-5	few	-	TGTGCCAGTAGACCGACGACAGCGGGCCTCATTCAGCCCCAGCATTTT	CASRPTTAGLIQPQHF
TRBV27	TRBJ2-2	-	-	TGTGCCAGCAGTCGGACAATACAGGGGAACACCGGGGAGCTGTTTTTT	CASSRTIQGNTGELFF
TRBV27	TRBJ2-1	-	TRBD1	TGTGCCAGCAGTTTGAACAGGGGGCAGAATGAGCAGTTCTTC	CASSLNRGQNEQFF
TRBV29-1	TRBJ2-5	-	-	TGCAGCGTTGCCAAAGGGGGGGTAGGTGAGACCCAGTACTTC	CSVAKGGVGETQYF
TRBV5-1	TRBJ2-7	-	TRBD1	TGCGCCAGCAGCTTGGTTTCGACAGGGAGTTACGAGCAGTACTTC	CASSLVSTGSYEQYF
TRBV6-6	TRBJ1-1	-	-	TGTGCCAGCAGCCAGCGGGGCGACACTGAAGCTTTCTTT	CASSQRGDTEAFF
TRBV19	TRBJ2-7	-	-	TGTGCCAGTAGTATGGTAGGGGGAAGCTCCTACGAGCAGTACTTC	CASSMVGGSSYEQYF
TRBV19	TRBJ1-2	-	-	TGTGCCAGTAGTCCCGCGCCGGGAGACTATGGCTACACCTTC	CASSPAPGDYGYTF
TRBV6-4	TRBJ2-7	few	-	TGTGCCAGCAGCTACTCTACCGGGACAACGACCTACGAGCAGTACTTC	CASSYSTGTTTYEQYF
TRBV5-1	TRBJ2-3	once	-	TGCGCCAGCAGCCAGCCGGGACTCACAGATACGCAGTATTTT	CASSQPGLTDTQYF
TRBV2	TRBJ1-3	-	-	TGTGCCAGTTCCAGGGTCCGCTCTGGAAACACCATATATTTT	CASSRVRSGNTIYF
TRBV4-1	TRBJ2-3	-	-	TGCGCCAGCAGCCAAGGTGGGGTGGGGAGAGATACGCAGTATTTT	CASSQGGVGRDTQYF
TRBV28	TRBJ2-3	-	-	TGTGCCAGCAATCAGGCGACAGATACGCAGTATTTT	CASNQATDTQYF
TRBV9	TRBJ1-1	-	TRBD1	TGTGCCAGCAGTGGAACAGGGGTAGGGCCTGAAGCTTTCTTT	CASSGTGVGPEAFF
TRBV6-1	TRBJ2-2	once	-	TGTGCCAGCAGTGGACTCACCGGGGAGCTGTTTTTT	CASSGLTGELFF